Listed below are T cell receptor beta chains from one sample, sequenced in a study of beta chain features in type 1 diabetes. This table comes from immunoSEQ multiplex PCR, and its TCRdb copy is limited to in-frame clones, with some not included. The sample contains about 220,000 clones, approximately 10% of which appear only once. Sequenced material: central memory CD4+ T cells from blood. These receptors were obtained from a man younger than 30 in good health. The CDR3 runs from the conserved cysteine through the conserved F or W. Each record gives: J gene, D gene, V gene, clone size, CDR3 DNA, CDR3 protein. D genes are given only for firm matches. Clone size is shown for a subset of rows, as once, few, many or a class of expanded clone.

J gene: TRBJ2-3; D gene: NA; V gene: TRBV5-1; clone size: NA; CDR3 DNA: TGCGCCAGCAGCCCGATGGGGGCGGAAGATACGCAGTATTTT; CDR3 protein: CASSPMGAEDTQYF
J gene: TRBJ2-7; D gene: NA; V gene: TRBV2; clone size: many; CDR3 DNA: TGTGCCAGCGGGGTGGACCTCGAACGCGAGCAGTACTTC; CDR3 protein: CASGVDLEREQYF
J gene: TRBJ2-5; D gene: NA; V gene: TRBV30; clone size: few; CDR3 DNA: TGTGCCTGGAGTGGGGGACTGGGAAATCAAGAGACCCAGTACTTC; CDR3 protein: CAWSGGLGNQETQYF
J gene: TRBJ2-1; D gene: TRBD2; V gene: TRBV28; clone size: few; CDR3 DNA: TGTGCCAGCAGTGCCGCGTTAGCGGGAACCTACAATGAGCAGTTCTTC; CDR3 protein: CASSAALAGTYNEQFF
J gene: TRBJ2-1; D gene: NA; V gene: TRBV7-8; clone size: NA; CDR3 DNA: TGTGCCAGCACCCCCAGCGGTATAGCCTACAATGAGCAGTTCTTC; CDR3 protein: CASTPSGIAYNEQFF
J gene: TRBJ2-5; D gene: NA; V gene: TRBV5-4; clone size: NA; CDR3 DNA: TGTGCCAGCAGTTCCGGACGGGACCAAGAGACCCAGTACTTC; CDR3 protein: CASSSGRDQETQYF
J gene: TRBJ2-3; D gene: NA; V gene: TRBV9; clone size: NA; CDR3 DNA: TGTGCCAGCAGGTTACCGGGGGATACGCAGTATTTT; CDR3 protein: CASRLPGDTQYF
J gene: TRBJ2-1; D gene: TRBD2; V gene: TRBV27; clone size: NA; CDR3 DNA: TGTGCCATCAGGAGGGGACTAGCGGGAGACAATGAGCAGTTCTTC; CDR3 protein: CAIRRGLAGDNEQFF
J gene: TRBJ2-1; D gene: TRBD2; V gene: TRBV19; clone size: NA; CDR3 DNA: TGTGCCAGTAGTATAGATAGCGGGGACCCTTACAATGAGCAGTTCTTC; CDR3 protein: CASSIDSGDPYNEQFF
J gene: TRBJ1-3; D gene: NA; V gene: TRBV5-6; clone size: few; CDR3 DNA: TGTGCCAGCAGCTTGGAGTGGTCTCCGGGAAACACCATATATTTT; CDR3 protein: CASSLEWSPGNTIYF
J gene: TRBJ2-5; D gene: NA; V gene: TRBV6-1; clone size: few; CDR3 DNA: TGTGCCAGCAGTTATGTCGTAGAGACCCAGTACTTC; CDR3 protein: CASSYVVETQYF
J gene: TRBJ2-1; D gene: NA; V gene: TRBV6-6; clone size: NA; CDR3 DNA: TGTGCCAGCAGGCTGGAGGGCCGGAACAATGAGCAGTTCTTC; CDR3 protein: CASRLEGRNNEQFF
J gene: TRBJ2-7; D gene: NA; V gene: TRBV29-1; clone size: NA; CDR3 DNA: TGCAGCGTCCACGGGCAGGGAAGCTCCTACGAGCAGTACTTC; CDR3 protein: CSVHGQGSSYEQYF
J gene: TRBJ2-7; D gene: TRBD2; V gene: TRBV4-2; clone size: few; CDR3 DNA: TGTGCCAGCAGCCAGCCCGGACTAGCGGGAGTCATCGAGCAGTACTTC; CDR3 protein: CASSQPGLAGVIEQYF
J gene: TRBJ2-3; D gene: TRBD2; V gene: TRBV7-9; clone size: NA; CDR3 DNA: TGTGCCAGCAGCTTAGCGGGAGGGATGACAGATACGCAGTATTTT; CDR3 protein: CASSLAGGMTDTQYF
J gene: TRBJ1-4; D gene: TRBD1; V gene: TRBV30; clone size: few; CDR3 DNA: TGTGCCTGGAGTCGGGACAGGGCTGCAACTAATGAAAAACTGTTTTTT; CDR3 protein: CAWSRDRAATNEKLFF
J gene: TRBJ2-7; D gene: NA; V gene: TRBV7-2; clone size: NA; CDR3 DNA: TGTGCCAGCAGCCTTAGCGATTCCTACGAGCAGTACTTC; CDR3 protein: CASSLSDSYEQYF
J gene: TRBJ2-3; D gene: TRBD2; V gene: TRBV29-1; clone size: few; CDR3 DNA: TGCAGCGTTGCCGGGACTAGCGGGAGAACAGATACGCAGTATTTT; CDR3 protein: CSVAGTSGRTDTQYF
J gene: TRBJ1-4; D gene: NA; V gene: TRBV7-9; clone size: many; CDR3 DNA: TGTGCCAGCAGCCGCCGGACGGCAACTAATGAAAAACTGTTTTTT; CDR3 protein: CASSRRTATNEKLFF
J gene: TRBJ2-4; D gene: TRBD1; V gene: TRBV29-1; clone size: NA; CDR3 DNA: TGCAGCGTTGCTCCGGGACAGACACTAGCCAAAAACATTCAGTACTTC; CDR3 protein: CSVAPGQTLAKNIQYF
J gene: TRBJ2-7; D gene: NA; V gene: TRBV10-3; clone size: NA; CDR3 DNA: TGTGCCATCAATAACTGGGGGGTGAGCTCCTACGAGCAGTACTTC; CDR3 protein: CAINNWGVSSYEQYF
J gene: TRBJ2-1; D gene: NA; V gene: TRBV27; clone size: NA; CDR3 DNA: TGTGCCAGCAGTTTCCAATACGACGGTGAGCAGTTCTTC; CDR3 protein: CASSFQYDGEQFF
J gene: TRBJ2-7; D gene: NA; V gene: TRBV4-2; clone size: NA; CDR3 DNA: TGTGCCAGCAGCCTTCCCGAAGGCCCAGGGAACTCCTACGAGCAGTACTTC; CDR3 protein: CASSLPEGPGNSYEQYF
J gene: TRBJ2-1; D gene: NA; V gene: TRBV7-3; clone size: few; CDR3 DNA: TGTGCCAGCAGCCCCCCTTTTCGGAAGGGCAATGAGCAGTTCTTC; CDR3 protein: CASSPPFRKGNEQFF
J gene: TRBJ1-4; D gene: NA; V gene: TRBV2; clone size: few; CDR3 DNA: TGTGCCAGCACCCTGGACAGTTGGGAAAAACTGTTTTTT; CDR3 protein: CASTLDSWEKLFF
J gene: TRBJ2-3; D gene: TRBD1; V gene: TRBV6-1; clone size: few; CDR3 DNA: TGTGCCAGCAGCCCAAGGACAGGGGACACAGATACGCAGTATTTT; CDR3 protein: CASSPRTGDTDTQYF
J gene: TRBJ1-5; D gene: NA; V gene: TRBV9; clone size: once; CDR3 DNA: TGCGCCAGCAGCGTAGGGATCAATCAGCCCCAGCATTTT; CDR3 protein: CASSVGINQPQHF
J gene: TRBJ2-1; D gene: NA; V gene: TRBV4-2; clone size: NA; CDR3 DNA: TGTGCCAGCAGCTTGGCCGGGCCAGTCAATGAGCAGTTCTTC; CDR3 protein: CASSLAGPVNEQFF
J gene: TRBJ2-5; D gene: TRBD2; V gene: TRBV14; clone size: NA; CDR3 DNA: TGTGCCAGCACGGTACTAGCGGTTCAAGAGACCCAGTACTTC; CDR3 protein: CASTVLAVQETQYF
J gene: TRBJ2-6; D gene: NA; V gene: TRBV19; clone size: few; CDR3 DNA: TGTGCCAGTAGTAGAGGGTTCGGTGGGGCCAACGTCCTGACTTTC; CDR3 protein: CASSRGFGGANVLTF
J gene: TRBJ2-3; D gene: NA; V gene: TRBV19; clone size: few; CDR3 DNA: TGTGCCAGTAGTATATCACAGCGCACGCAGTATTTT; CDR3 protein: CASSISQRTQYF
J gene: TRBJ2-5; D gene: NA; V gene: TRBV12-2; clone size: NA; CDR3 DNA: TGTGCAAGGCGGCCGGGACAGGGACAAGAGACCCAGTACTTC; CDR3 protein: CARRPGQGQETQYF
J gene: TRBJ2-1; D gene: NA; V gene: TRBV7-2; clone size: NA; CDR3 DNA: TGTGCCAGCAGCCAAGGGCCAGCGTCGGTCAATGAGCAGTTCTTC; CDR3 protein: CASSQGPASVNEQFF
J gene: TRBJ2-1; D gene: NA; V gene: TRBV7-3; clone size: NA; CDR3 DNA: TGTGCCAGCAGCTTACGCGAAGGGGGTGAGCAGTTCTTC; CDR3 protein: CASSLREGGEQFF
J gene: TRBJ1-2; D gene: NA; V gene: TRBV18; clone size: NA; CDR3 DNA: TGTGCCAGCTCACCACGCAGGGGTGGCTACACCTTC; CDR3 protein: CASSPRRGGYTF
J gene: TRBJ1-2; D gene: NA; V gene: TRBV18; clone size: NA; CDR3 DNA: TGTGCCAGCGCACCAAGATCCGGGGAAGGCTACACCTTC; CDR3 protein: CASAPRSGEGYTF
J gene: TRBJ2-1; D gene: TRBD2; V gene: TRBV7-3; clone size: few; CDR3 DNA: TGTGCCAGCAGCTTAAATTCGCCGCTAGCGGGAGGTCAGAATGAGCAGTTCTTC; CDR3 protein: CASSLNSPLAGGQNEQFF
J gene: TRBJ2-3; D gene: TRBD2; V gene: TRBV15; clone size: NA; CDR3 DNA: TGTGCCACCAGCAGAGGTGAGGGTTCCATCGGGAGGCGTACGCAGTATTTT; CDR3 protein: CATSRGEGSIGRRTQYF
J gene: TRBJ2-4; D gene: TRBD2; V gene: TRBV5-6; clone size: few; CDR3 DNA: TGTGCCAGCAGCTTCGGACTAGCGGGAGAGAGAAACATTCAGTACTTC; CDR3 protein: CASSFGLAGERNIQYF
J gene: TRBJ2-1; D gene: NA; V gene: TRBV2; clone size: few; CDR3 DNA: TGTGCCAGCAGACGGGACAACAATGAGCAGTTCTTC; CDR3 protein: CASRRDNNEQFF
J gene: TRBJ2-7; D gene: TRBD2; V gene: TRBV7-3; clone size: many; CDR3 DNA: TGTGCCAGCAGCTTAGCGGGAGGGCCTAAGTACGAGCAGTACTTC; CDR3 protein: CASSLAGGPKYEQYF
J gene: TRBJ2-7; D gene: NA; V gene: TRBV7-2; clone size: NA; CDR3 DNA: TGCGCCAGCAGCCAAGGCCAAGGGTTGCGGTACGAGCAGTACTTC; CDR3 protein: CASSQGQGLRYEQYF
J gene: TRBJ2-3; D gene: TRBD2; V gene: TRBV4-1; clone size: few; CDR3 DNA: TGCGCCAGCAGCCAACAAATCCCGGGACTAGTTACAGATACGCAGTATTTT; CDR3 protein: CASSQQIPGLVTDTQYF
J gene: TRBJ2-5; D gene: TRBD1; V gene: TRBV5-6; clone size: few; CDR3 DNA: TGTGCCAGCAGCCCAGAGACAGGGGGAAGCGAGACCCAGTACTTC; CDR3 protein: CASSPETGGSETQYF
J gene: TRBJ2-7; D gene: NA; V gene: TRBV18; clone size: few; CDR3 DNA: TGTGCCAGCTCACAAGGTTCAGCCTCCTACGAGCAGTACTTC; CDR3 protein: CASSQGSASYEQYF
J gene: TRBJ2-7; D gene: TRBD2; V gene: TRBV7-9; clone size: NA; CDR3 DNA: TGTGCCAGCAGCTTAAGTCTAGCGGGAACATCAGGGGAGCAGTACTTC; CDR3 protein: CASSLSLAGTSGEQYF
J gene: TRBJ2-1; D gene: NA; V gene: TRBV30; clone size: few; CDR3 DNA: TGTGCCTGGAGTTTTTACAATGAGCAGTTCTTC; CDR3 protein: CAWSFYNEQFF
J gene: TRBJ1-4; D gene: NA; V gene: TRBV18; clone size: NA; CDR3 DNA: TGTGCCAGCTCACCCGGACTGACGAGTGAAAAACTGTTTTTT; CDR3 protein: CASSPGLTSEKLFF
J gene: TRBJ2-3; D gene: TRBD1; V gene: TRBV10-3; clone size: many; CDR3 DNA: TGTGCCATCAGTGAGGGGACAGGGAGCACAGATACGCAGTATTTT; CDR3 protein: CAISEGTGSTDTQYF
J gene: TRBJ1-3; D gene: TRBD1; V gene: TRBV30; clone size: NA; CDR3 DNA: TGTGCCTGGAGTGTCTTACAGGGGCAGGAAAACACCATATATTTT; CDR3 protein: CAWSVLQGQENTIYF
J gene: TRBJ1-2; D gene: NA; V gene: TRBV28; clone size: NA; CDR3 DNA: TGTGCCAGCAGTTTACCCGGAAATGGCTACACCTTC; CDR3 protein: CASSLPGNGYTF
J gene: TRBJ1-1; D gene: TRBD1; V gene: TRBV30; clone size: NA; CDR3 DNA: TGTGCCTGGAGAGATAGGGGACAGGGGAGTAATGAAGCTTTCTTT; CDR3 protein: CAWRDRGQGSNEAFF
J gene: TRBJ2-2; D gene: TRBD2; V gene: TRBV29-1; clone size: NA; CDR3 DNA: TGCAGCGTTGAAGATCCACCTGGACTAGCGGGAGGGAGGAACACCGGGGAGCTGTTTTTT; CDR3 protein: CSVEDPPGLAGGRNTGELFF
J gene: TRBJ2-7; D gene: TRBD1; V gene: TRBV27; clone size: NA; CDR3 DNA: TGTGCCAGCAAGAGACAGGGGTCCTACGAGCAGTACTTC; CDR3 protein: CASKRQGSYEQYF